This T cell receptor beta chain was captured in a study of cytomegalovirus exposure and HLA in healthy donors (TCRdb year 2017). For context, the study as a whole: In an earlier analysis of about 560 of the donors, 276 Gb of sequence data and 95 million to 130 million unique TCR beta sequences from approximately 180 million T cells were reported. An early release that covered fewer than 750 HLA-typed donors contained about 300 gigabases of sequencing data and some 87 million unique TCR sequences. Of the 350 to 450 genotyped donors, over 70% fell in the genetic ancestry cluster associated with self-reported Caucasian donors. The study was designed to test whether signatures of past pathogen exposure could be identified by cataloging public T cell receptors. The study profiled the T cell repertoires of under 700 subjects by immunosequencing and related them to cytomegalovirus serostatus. Besides the first cohort of around 700 subjects, a separate validation cohort made up of 120 different subjects was used. To predict cytomegalovirus infection status, the study combined high-throughput TCR immunosequencing, statistical association of individual TCRs with disease status, and machine learning. In a later analysis, previously published TCR beta repertoires from 666 donors were re-analyzed and high-resolution HLA genotyping was added so that TCR occurrence patterns could be studied. In the later analysis, no new phenotypic data were used to find candidate immune exposures; instead, reliance was placed on TCR beta sequences and their occurrence across donors. To decide whether each TCR beta V gene segment behaved as functional or pseudogenic, an earlier analysis of some 580 of the donors relied on high-throughput TCR beta sequencing. Alongside the repertoire data, information on donor age, sex, ethnicity and CMV serostatus was compiled. In a later genetic analysis, genome-wide SNP genotypes for about 55% of the roughly 700 donors were used, and that subset was treated as a discovery cohort. Every discovery cohort repertoire had been produced on one sequencing platform. Both class I and class II loci were covered by HLA typing, at four-digit resolution. Typing coverage differed by locus: A, B, C, DRB1 and DQB1 were typed in about 629-640 donors, DQA1 in about 510, DPA1 in approximately 600, and DPB1 in around 490. Five DR-DQ haplotypes were treated as single units for association and clustering because of strong linkage in the cohort. Among some 400 genotyped donors of the cohort, an average of around 220,000 unique TCR beta nucleotide sequences was sequenced per donor, of which about 18% were non-productive. Overall study results and their limits: It was suggested by the authors that the approach could potentially be generalized to other disease states and immunological phenotypes. A later genetic analysis associated a missense DCLRE1C variant with V-gene and J-gene trimming of TCR beta chains, and an independent cohort replicated the association. Sequencing depth was assumed to be roughly uniform across donors in the presence/absence analyses, though that assumption may not hold. The only immune exposure information available for the cohort was CMV serostatus. Correlated functional status among segregating V segments might be attributable to linkage disequilibrium, but an unknown experimental factor could not be ruled out. In an earlier analysis of about 550 of the donors, most TCR beta V segments were observed in productive rearrangements about 90% or about 30% of the time, broadly matching IMGT annotations. In a later analysis, TCR association rates were found to vary across HLA loci, with the most associated TCRs seen for DRB1 alleles and the fewest for HLA-C alleles. Because HLA typing was unavailable for some donors at each locus, only the typed subset was used in association tests. In a later analysis, 15,000 to 20,000 TCR beta sequences were associated with specific HLA alleles at a false discovery rate of 0.05. A few of the identified cytomegalovirus-associated TCR beta chains were confirmed in vitro to be specific for cytomegalovirus antigens. In a later analysis, several top co-occurrence clusters were reported to appear linked to parvovirus B19, influenza, CMV and Epstein-Barr virus. Assigning TCR associations to individual alleles was difficult when HLA alleles, especially DR and DQ, strongly co-occurred. The earlier analysis of 587 of the donors excluded some 16 rarely observed V segments, including chromosome 9 orphons, because counts were too low. The sequencing pipeline was judged likely to have produced a cluster of highly shared sequence variants as a technical artifact. A later analysis found that HLA-associated TCR beta chains were more clonally expanded and had lower generation probabilities than equally common non-associated chains. Compared with the 666-donor mean, donors in an Asian-associated ancestry cluster had fewer N-insertions in productive TCRs, according to a later genetic analysis. The study listed 150 to 200 TCR beta chains as associated with cytomegalovirus. Only TCR beta chains were sequenced in this cohort, and the absence of alpha or paired-chain data limited detectable features. Cytomegalovirus status was reported to be diagnosed by the classifier with high specificity and sensitivity in both the original and validation cohorts. Most TCR sequences were seen in very few donors, while some public TCRs were found in many individuals. A further reported finding was that TCR beta sequences accurately predicted the HLA-A and HLA-B alleles for most subjects in the first cohort. According to a later analysis, most CMV-associated TCR beta chains appeared to be HLA-restricted, and the HLA associations seemed to be driven largely by CMV exposure.

Regarding this clone: It lacks a known antigen. Base qualities were left out, and no much larger clone turns up one base away.

The cohort was made up of about 610 healthy bone marrow donors. All cohort members were sampled while nominally healthy, although unrecorded immune exposures were likely present. The donor was CMV seropositive and belonged to the group of 250 to 350 seropositive cohort members. A peripheral blood sample was provided by each donor, and peripheral blood mononuclear cells were used for TCR beta sequencing. The Qiagen DNeasy Blood Extraction Kit was used to extract genomic DNA from the blood cell samples. Receptors were amplified or captured by the immunoSEQ multiplex PCR assay. For the multiplex PCR, a mixture combining 60 forward primers for TCR Vbeta segments and 13 reverse primers for TCR Jbeta segments was used. The CDR3 region of rearranged TCR beta genes was amplified from genomic DNA with a multiplex PCR assay. The amplified TCR beta libraries were sequenced on the Illumina HiSeq System as 87-base-pair reads. As for the original processing: A later analysis tallied 80 million to 95 million unique TCR beta chains across the 600 to 700 repertoires, and about 10 million of those chains were shared by two or more donors. To remove PCR and sequencing errors, raw reads were error-corrected and collapsed into unique sequences using a nearest-neighbor algorithm that merged closely related sequences. CDR3 sequences were aligned to IMGT reference sequences to assign V, D and J gene segments. For a sequence to be retained, at least a six-nucleotide match to both a V gene segment and a J gene segment was required. Rearrangements were called productive when the CDR3 lacked stop codons and stayed in frame with V and J; all others were non-productive. CDR3 was defined according to IMGT convention as the region running from the second conserved V-encoded cysteine to the conserved J-encoded phenylalanine. The earlier analysis of roughly 590 of the donors excluded sequences that lacked an unambiguous match to a single V gene segment. In an earlier analysis of several hundred of the donors, V segments were called functional above 56.7% productive rearrangements and were called segregating when the between-donor standard deviation exceeded 5%. A statistical classification framework was built for diagnosing cytomegalovirus status from the catalog of TCR beta chain sequences. In a later analysis, V and J genes were assigned by comparing TCR nucleotide sequences against IMGT/GENE-DB human TR gene sequences. The TCRdist pipeline was used in a later analysis to assign CDR3 sequences and most-parsimonious VDJ recombination scenarios. In a later analysis, every TCR beta chain was defined by the combination of its CDR3 amino acid sequence and its V-gene family, and reads without a unique V-gene family were dropped. In a later analysis, fewer than 650 highly shared, low-generation-probability nucleotide sequences were removed to address suspected cross-contamination and a sequencing artifact. A later analysis calculated a clonal expansion index for each public chain from normalized within-repertoire ranks of inferred template counts. Generation probabilities in a later analysis came from a VDJ recombination model fitted to out-of-frame rearrangements, and those results were checked against IGoR. In a later analysis, hypergeometric tests were used to score TCR-TCR, TCR-HLA and TCR-CMV co-occurrence, with a repertoire-size bias correction applied to TCR pairs. In a later analysis, false discovery rates were estimated by permuting HLA or CMV assignments 20 times. In a later analysis, co-occurring TCRs were grouped with DBSCAN, and TCRdist sequence similarity was added when clustering was performed within HLA-allele-positive subsets. Repertoires with fewer than 30,000 or more than 120,000 public chains were left out of co-occurrence clustering, as were five repertoires with anomalous nucleotide sharing. As stored in TCRdb, this immuneACCESS dataset retains in-frame rearrangements with V and J assigned. A fraction of the clones does not appear; measured against another copy, unresolved V genes explain less than half of the discrepancy, and the remainder lacks a known reason. V and J calls and clone size follow that table, whereas D and trimming were derived from the DNA. The sample contains roughly 190,000 clones, over 80% of them found a single time. The biggest ten clones account for 10% of the sample.

The clonotype comes from a woman between 50 and 59 years old in good health and CMV-seropositive. The material sequenced was PBMCs.

The DNA sequence is given as TGTGCCAGCCTGGAGAGAGCTTTCTTT. Translated, it reads CASLERAFF. The chain joins TRBV2 to TRBJ1-1; the D gene is unclear. From the cysteine up to the phenylalanine, the CDR3 has a length of 9 residues. Only the CDR3 part of the read is kept: 27 bases, read in frame from the first base. V gives up 8 bases and J gives up 10 bases, and the segment between their germline ends measures 8 bases. Looking up the germline V gene yields CDR1 SNHLY and CDR2 FYNNEI.